The 17 T cell receptor beta chains below were found in one sample sequenced in a study of type 1 and type 2 diabetes patients. Genomic DNA was the PCR template. Amplification of the beta chain CDR3 used 30 forward and 13 reverse multiplex primers. TCRdb recomputed calls from the multiplex PCR reads with MiXCR, one row per CDR3 protein. Of a few hundred thousand distinct CDR3 sequences listed, approximately 45% are singletons. Sequenced sample: peripheral blood mononuclear cells (PBMCs). The source is a man between 18 and 35 years old with type 2 diabetes.

The chain uses TRBV10-1 and TRBJ2-3, with a tentative D call TRBD1 (6 bases). This CDR3 region has 15 residues. Germline-derived CDR1 and CDR2 are WNHNN and SYGVQD (reference sequence). V dropped 2 bases and J dropped 3 bases, with 12 bases sitting between them. The CDR3 DNA reads as TGCGCCAGCAGTGAGGCCAGGGGCTCGACAGATACGCAGTATTTT. Translated, it gives CASSEARGSTDTQYF.

This clonotype occurred a few times. The rearrangement uses TRBV27 and TRBJ2-7; D ambiguous. The CDR3 covers 15 residues. Trimming cost V 0 bases and J 4 bases, with 13 bases left between them. Per the germline V gene, CDR1 is MNHEY and CDR2 is SMNVEV (reference sequence). The CDR3 here is CASSLSLVQAYEQYF. In nucleotides, the CDR3 is TGTGCCAGCAGTTTATCATTGGTCCAGGCTTACGAGCAGTACTTC.

The genes are TRBV12-3 or TRBV12-4 and TRBJ1-5; no clear D gene. There are 12 residues in the CDR3. V was cut by 7 bases and J by 7 bases, with 11 bases left in between. The CDR3 loop is CASTLGSQPQHF. In nucleotides, the CDR3 is TGTGCCAGCACACTAGGATCGCAGCCCCAGCATTTT.

This clonotype appeared a few times. The chain recombines TRBV30 with TRBJ2-6, with 13 nucleotides matching TRBD2. V shed 7 bases, J shed 1 base, and the junction held 7 bases outside the gene matches. The CDR3 runs 17 residues. From germline, CDR1 is GTSNPN and CDR2 SVGIG (reference sequence). CDR3 region: CASTGLAGESGANVLTF. As DNA, the CDR3 is TGTGCCTCCACTGGACTAGCGGGAGAATCTGGGGCCAACGTCCTGACTTTC. The full variable domain, in which reference TRBV30 and TRBJ2-6 provide the parts outside the CDR3, is SQTIHQWPATLVQPVGSPLSLECTVEGTSNPNLYWYRQAAGRGLQLLFYSVGIGQISSEVPQNLSASRPQDRQFILSSKKLLLSDSGFYLCASTGLAGESGANVLTFGAGSRLTVL.

The V and J genes are TRBV24-1 and TRBJ2-7; 8 nucleotides line up with TRBD1. The CDR3 covers 16 residues. Germline V gene data show CDR1 as KGHDR and CDR2 as SFDVKD. CDR3 sequence reads: CARMVSRDRSSYEQYF. For the CDR3, the DNA is TGTGCTCGGATGGTATCCCGGGACAGGAGCTCCTACGAGCAGTACTTC.

This clonotype was observed a single time. A read error may be the cause here, since a much bigger clone is one base away. This is likely a read error, given that the CDR3 carries no conserved phenylalanine or tryptophan at its end. The chain carries TRBV15 and TRBJ2-7; possibly TRBD1 or TRBD2 for D (5 bases each). V lost 9 bases, J lost 2 bases, and 20 bases lay in between. This CDR3 comprises 15 residues. Per the germline V gene, CDR1 is LNHNV and CDR2 is YYDKDF (reference sequence). CDR3 sequence reads: CATQPNPGPTYEQYS. CDR3 coding DNA: TGTGCCACTCAGCCGAACCCGGGACCTACCTACGAGCAGTACTCC.

In its sample, this clonotype was seen a few times. The V call is TRBV7-2, the J call TRBJ2-7; D is possibly TRBD1 or TRBD2 (5 bases each). V lost 0 bases and J lost 4, with 19 bases in between. The CDR3 contains 17 residues. From germline, CDR1 is SGHTA and CDR2 FQGNSA. The CDR3 is CASSLATWGVGDYEQYF. The CDR3 nucleotides read TGTGCCAGCAGCTTAGCGACGTGGGGCGTCGGGGATTACGAGCAGTACTTC.

This clonotype was observed at least ten times. V is TRBV25-1 and J is TRBJ2-1; D not certain. Trimming removed 5 bases from V and 6 bases from J, with 8 bases in between. The CDR3 length is 12 residues. The germline CDR1 and CDR2 sequences are MGHDK and SYGVNS. The chain's CDR3 is CASSWSANEQFF. CDR3 in DNA: TGTGCCAGCAGTTGGTCAGCCAATGAGCAGTTCTTC.

The chain links TRBV2 to TRBJ1-4; TRBD1 is a possible D gene (5 bases). Germline assignment: CDR1 SNHLY and CDR2 FYNNEI. The V gene lost 3 bases and the J gene lost 2 bases, with 10 bases spanning the gap. The CDR3 length is 15 residues. The CDR3, as DNA: TGTGCCAGCAGTGAGGGGGTAGTTACTAATGAAAAACTGTTTTTT. It yields the protein CASSEGVVTNEKLFF.

This clonotype has a handful of counts. The gene calls are TRBV7-2 and TRBJ1-6, with 8 bases that match TRBD1. V shed 2 bases, J shed 7 bases, and the junction held 7 bases outside the gene matches. The CDR3 runs to 16 residues. Germline lookup yields CDR1 SGHTA and CDR2 FQGNSA. The DNA for the CDR3 is TGTGCCAGCAGCTTAAGCCCAGGGGGCTACAATTCACCCCTCCACTTT. Its protein is CASSLSPGGYNSPLHF.

This clonotype was counted only a few times. The chain combines TRBV7-2 with TRBJ1-1; D unresolved. The CDR3 consists of 15 residues. Trimming removed 5 bases from V and 5 bases from J, with 18 bases in between. Germline loops: CDR1 SGHTA, CDR2 FQGNSA. Written as DNA, the CDR3 is TGTGCCAGCAGCCTCCCACTGCACGACTGGACTGAAGCTTTCTTT. Its translation: CASSLPLHDWTEAFF.

V and J are TRBV20-1 and TRBJ2-5; maybe TRBD2 (6 bases). The last part of the DNA fits TRBJ2-7 better; the J call may be wrong. The germline gives CDR1 DFQATT, CDR2 SNEGSKA (reference sequence). The CDR3 sequence is 14 residues long. The CDR3: CSARDSGLGYEQYF. CDR3 nucleotides: TGCAGTGCTAGAGACTCGGGACTCGGCTACGAGCAGTACTTC.

The chain is built from TRBV12-3 or TRBV12-4 and TRBJ1-1; D ambiguous. CDR3 size: 14 residues. With 6 bases removed from V and 1 base from J, the gap between germline ends came to 12 bases. CDR3 sequence reads: CASSFGKQNTEAFF. CDR3 in DNA: TGTGCCAGCAGCTTCGGGAAACAGAACACTGAAGCTTTCTTT.

The CDR3 protein is CSVDTSGRAEETQYF. CDR3 nucleotides: TGCAGCGTTGACACTAGCGGGAGGGCCGAGGAGACCCAGTACTTC. The chain recombines TRBV29-1 with TRBJ2-7; TRBD2 matches at 13 bases. Gene TRBJ2-5 matches the end of the DNA better, so the J call may be wrong. Germline CDR1 SQVTM, CDR2 ANQGSEA. The CDR3 extends over 15 amino acids.

This clonotype was detected only a few times. V is TRBV19 and J is TRBJ1-2; D uncertain. The CDR3 is made up of 12 amino acids. Germline-derived CDR1 and CDR2 are LNHDA and SQIVND (reference sequence). Trimming took 5 bases from V and 3 from J, leaving 7 bases between them. CDR3 sequence (DNA): TGTGCCAGTAGTCCGGATTACTATGGCTACACCTTC. Its protein product is CASSPDYYGYTF.

V and J are TRBV7-2 and TRBJ2-5, with TRBD2 identical over 8 bases. V shed 5 bases, J shed 1 base, and the junction held 6 bases outside the gene matches. This CDR3 region has 15 residues. CDR1 SGHTA and CDR2 FQGNSA come from the germline V gene. Here the CDR3 DNA reads TGTGCCAGCAGCCAGGGAACTAGCGGCCAAGAGACCCAGTACTTC. It specifies CASSQGTSGQETQYF.

This clonotype was counted between two and nine times. The chain has TRBV27 and TRBJ2-7; a weak D match, TRBD2 (5 bases). The CDR3 contains 14 residues. Germline CDR1 and CDR2: MNHEY and SMNVEV (reference sequence). V was cut by 3 bases and J by 4 bases, with 13 bases left in between. The chain's CDR3 is CASSFRDSPYEQYF. Written as DNA, the CDR3 is TGTGCCAGCAGTTTCCGGGATTCCCCTTACGAGCAGTACTTC.